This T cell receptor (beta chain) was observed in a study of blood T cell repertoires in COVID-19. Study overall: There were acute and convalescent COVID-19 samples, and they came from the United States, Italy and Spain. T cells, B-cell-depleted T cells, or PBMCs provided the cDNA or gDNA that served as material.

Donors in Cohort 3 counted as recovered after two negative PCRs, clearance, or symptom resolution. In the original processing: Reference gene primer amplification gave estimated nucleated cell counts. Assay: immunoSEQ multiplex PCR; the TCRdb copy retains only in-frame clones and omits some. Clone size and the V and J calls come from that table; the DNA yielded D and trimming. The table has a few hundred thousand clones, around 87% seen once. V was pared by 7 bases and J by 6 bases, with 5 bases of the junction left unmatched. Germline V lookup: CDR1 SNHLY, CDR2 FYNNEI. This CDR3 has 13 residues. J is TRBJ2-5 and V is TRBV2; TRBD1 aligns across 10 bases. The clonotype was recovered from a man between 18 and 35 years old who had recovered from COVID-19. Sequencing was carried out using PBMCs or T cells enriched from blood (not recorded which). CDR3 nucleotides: TGTGCCAGCACGACAGGGGGCGTGCAGACCCAGTACTTC. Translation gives CASTTGGVQTQYF.